The clone carrying this T cell receptor (beta chain) was seen at least ten times. Its antigen is currently unknown. Exclusion covered patients with other autoimmune diseases or uncontrolled infections (as well as pregnancy or lactation). The starting material, approximately 10 ml of fresh peripheral blood, provided the PBMCs. This record comes from a study of Graves' ophthalmopathy and Graves' hyperthyroidism. General study points: The authors also found most expanded thyroid clonotypes above 0.001 frequency in blood. Ophthalmopathy progression was predicted by the model at more than 55% sensitivity and about 74% specificity.

This CDR3 contains 15 residues. The germline V gene encodes CDR1 LNHDA and CDR2 SQIVND (reference sequence). The germline V and J ends were trimmed by 6 bases and 1 base, with 16 bases remaining between them. RNA transcripts served as template for amplifying TCR beta CDR3 sequences. The library came from an HTBI-primed first-round RT-PCR and a second-round multiplex PCR. A single record per CDR3 protein comes from TCRdb applying MiXCR to the multiplex PCR reads. The sample holds some 210,000 distinct CDR3 sequences, about 32% seen once. Sequenced material: peripheral blood. The chain carries TRBV19 and TRBJ2-7, with a weak D call TRBD1 (6 bases). This receptor was identified in a man between 50 and 59 years old with Graves' ophthalmopathy. CDR3 region: CASSTTGIGSYEQYF. The CDR3 region has the DNA TGTGCCAGTAGCACTACAGGGATCGGGTCCTACGAGCAGTACTTC.